The 9 T cell receptor beta chains given below trace back to one sample, sequenced in a study of shared clonotypes between healthy human individuals. The repertoire was sequenced with immunoSEQ multiplex PCR; TCRdb's copy has only in-frame clones and lacks some. The sample gives 400,000 to 500,000 clones, 65% to 80% of which show up once; roughly 12% is in the top ten. The sample taken for sequencing was PBMCs. The source is a woman aged 40 to 50 in good health. Some clones in this sample may be carry-over from other donors' samples.

This chain uses TRBV6-5 with TRBJ2-5, with D hard to call. CDR1 and CDR2 (germline): MNHEY, SVGAGI. V lost 4 bases and J 4 bases, leaving 10 bases between the germline ends. CDR3 length: 13 amino acids. CDR3 DNA: TGTGCCAGCAGTTCCCGATGGAGAGAGACCCAGTACTTC. Translation gives CASSSRWRETQYF.

The CDR3 region has the DNA TGTGCCAGTAAGAGGGACAGTTACACCGGGGAGCTGTTTTTT. Its protein product is CASKRDSYTGELFF. V and J are TRBV19 and TRBJ2-2, with 7 bases that match TRBD1. In germline, CDR1 is LNHDA, CDR2 SQIVND (reference sequence). With 7 bases clipped from V and 3 bases from J, the junction kept 5 bases outside the gene matches. The CDR3 is 14 residues long.

V gene TRBV5-1 combines with J gene TRBJ1-5; no firm D call. V lost 0 bases, J lost 2 bases, and 6 bases lay in between. Germline CDR1 SGHRS, CDR2 YFSETQ. The CDR3 runs 14 residues. Here the CDR3 DNA reads TGCGCCAGCAGCTTGGCCGGGGGCAATCAGCCCCAGCATTTT. Protein sequence: CASSLAGGNQPQHF.

This CDR3 is CASKSLLNTGELFF. CDR3 sequence (DNA): TGTGCCAGCAAGTCCCTTCTAAACACCGGGGAGCTGTTTTTT. The V call is TRBV2, the J call TRBJ2-2; D unclear. V gave up 7 bases and J gave up 2 bases, with 11 bases separating them. CDR1 and CDR2 (germline): SNHLY, FYNNEI. CDR3 size: 14 residues.

The V gene is TRBV4-2, the J gene TRBJ2-5; a weak D match, TRBD2 (6 bases). Germline values: CDR1 LGHNA, CDR2 YNFKEQ. V lost 0 bases, J lost 5 bases, and 19 bases lay in between. The CDR3 is 17 amino acids. The CDR3 loop is CASSQESVTVGGETQYF. The CDR3 region has the DNA TGTGCCAGCAGCCAAGAGAGTGTCACAGTAGGAGGGGAGACCCAGTACTTC.

This clone was seen a single time. This CDR3 is CASSTRQGSTEAFF. Written as DNA, the CDR3 is TGTGCCAGTAGTACCCGACAGGGGAGTACTGAAGCTTTCTTT. The chain employs TRBV19 and TRBJ1-1; 8 nucleotides align to TRBD1. CDR3 size: 14 residues. The germline V gene has CDR1 LNHDA and CDR2 SQIVND (reference sequence). Trimming took 4 bases from V and 5 from J; bases not matched to a gene: 6.

Comment on this clone: This sample also contains other DNA sequences that code for the same CDR3. The rearrangement links TRBV7-2 to TRBJ2-7; 9 bases are shared with TRBD2. The CDR3 has 14 residues. The J segment lost 1 base and the V segment lost 4 bases, leaving 2 bases of the junction unmatched. The germline gives CDR1 SGHTA, CDR2 FQGNSA. The CDR3 is CASSSSGRSYEQYF. CDR3 coding DNA: TGTGCCAGCAGCTCAAGCGGGAGGTCCTACGAGCAGTACTTC.

The chain links TRBV14 to TRBJ2-1; D remains ambiguous. CDR3 length: 13 residues. CDR1 SGHDN and CDR2 FVKESK come from the germline V gene. Trimming took off 4 bases at V and 6 bases at J, with 10 bases between the two ends. The CDR3 nucleotides are TGTGCCAGCAGCCGTCGGTCTCCCAATGAGCAGTTCTTC. It is translated as CASSRRSPNEQFF. Using reference TRBV14 and TRBJ2-1 for the parts outside the CDR3, the full variable domain is EAGVTQFPSHSVIEKGQTVTLRCDPISGHDNLYWYRRVMGKEIKFLLHFVKESKQDESGMPNNRFLAERTGGTYSTLKVQPAELEDSGVYFCASSRRSPNEQFFGPGTRLTVL.

The V call is TRBV18, the J call TRBJ2-7, with TRBD2 identical over 7 bases. Germline V gives CDR1 KGHSH, CDR2 LQKENI. Trimming removed 3 bases from V and 2 bases from J; junction bases left unmatched: 4. This CDR3 spans 14 amino acids. CDR3 sequence (DNA): TGTGCCAGCTCACCGGTCAGCGGGACCTACGAGCAGTACTTC. Protein sequence: CASSPVSGTYEQYF.